The TCR beta chain under discussion was sequenced for a study of blood T cells in healthy people across ages. Notes on the study in general: Estimates of total diversity, which came from one million sequenced T cells, were considered to be underestimates. PBMC samples, being unsorted, prevented any conclusive comparison of naive and antigen-experienced cells.

Of note for this clonotype: Its specificity is unknown. Sequence at one end of the junction differs from germline and may be a read error.

There are 13 residues in the CDR3. For the second PCR, which ran for about 7 to 11 cycles, a sample-barcoded 5' primer and a J-beta primer mix were used. One entry per CDR3 protein results from TCRdb running MiXCR on the 5' RACE reads. The table records around 1,800,000 distinct CDR3 sequences, about two fifths of them present only once. The chain recombines TRBV12-3 or TRBV12-4 with TRBJ1-2; TRBD1 matches at 7 bases. This TCR was sampled from a human donor in good health. Sequenced: blood. Here the CDR3 reads CASSKTGNDGYIF. The CDR3 coding sequence is TGTGCCAGCAGCAAGACAGGGAACGATGGCTACATCTTC.